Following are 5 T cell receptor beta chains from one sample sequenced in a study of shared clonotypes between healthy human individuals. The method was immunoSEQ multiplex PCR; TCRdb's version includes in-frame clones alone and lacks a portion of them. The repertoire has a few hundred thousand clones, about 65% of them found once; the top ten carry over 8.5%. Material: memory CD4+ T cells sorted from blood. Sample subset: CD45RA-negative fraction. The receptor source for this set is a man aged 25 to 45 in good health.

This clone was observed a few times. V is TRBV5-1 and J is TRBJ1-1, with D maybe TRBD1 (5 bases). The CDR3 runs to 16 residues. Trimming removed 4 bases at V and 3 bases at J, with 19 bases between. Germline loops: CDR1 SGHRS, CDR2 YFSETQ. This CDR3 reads CASSQIPGLGDTEAFF. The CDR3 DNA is TGCGCCAGCAGCCAGATCCCCGGACTGGGGGACACTGAAGCTTTCTTT.

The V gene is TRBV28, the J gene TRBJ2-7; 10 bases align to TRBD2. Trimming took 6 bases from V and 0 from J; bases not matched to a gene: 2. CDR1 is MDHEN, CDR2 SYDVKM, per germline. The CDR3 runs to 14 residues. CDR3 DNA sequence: TGTGCCAGCAGCGGGACTAGCGACTCCTACGAGCAGTACTTC. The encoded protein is CASSGTSDSYEQYF.

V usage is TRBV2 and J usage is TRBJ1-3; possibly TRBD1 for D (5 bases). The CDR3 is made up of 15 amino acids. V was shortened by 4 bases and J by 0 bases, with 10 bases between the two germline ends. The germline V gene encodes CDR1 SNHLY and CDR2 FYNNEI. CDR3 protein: CASSGDGSSGNTIYF. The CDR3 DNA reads TGTGCCAGCAGTGGGGACGGGAGCTCTGGAAACACCATATATTTT.

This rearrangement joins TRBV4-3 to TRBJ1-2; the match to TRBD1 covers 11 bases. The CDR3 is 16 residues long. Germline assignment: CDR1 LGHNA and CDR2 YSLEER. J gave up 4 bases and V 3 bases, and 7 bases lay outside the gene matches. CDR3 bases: TGCGCCAGCAGCCAGGAGCCGGGACAGGGGGGCTATGGCTACACCTTC. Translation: CASSQEPGQGGYGYTF.

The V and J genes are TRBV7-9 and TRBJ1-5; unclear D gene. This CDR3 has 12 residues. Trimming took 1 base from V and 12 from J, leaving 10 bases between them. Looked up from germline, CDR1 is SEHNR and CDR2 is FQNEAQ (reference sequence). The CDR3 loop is CASSLGWEFQHF. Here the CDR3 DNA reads TGTGCCAGCAGCTTAGGGTGGGAATTCCAGCATTTT.